This T cell receptor beta chain derives from a study of cytomegalovirus exposure and HLA in healthy donors. Findings of the study overall: Analyses of presence and absence presupposed an approximately uniform sequencing depth across donors. A later examination showed that TCR association rates differed by HLA locus, with DRB1 most and HLA-C fewest. With later analysis, a missense DCLRE1C variant became linked to TCR beta V- and J-gene trimming.

This clone has a single count. Its antigen remains unknown. It was with 60 Vbeta and 13 Jbeta primers that the PCR ran. Assay used: immunoSEQ multiplex PCR; TCRdb lists only in-frame clones, some missing. The repertoire holds approximately 110,000 clones, with around 66% as singletons. The sequence derives from a man aged 18 to 30 in good health and CMV-seropositive. Material for sequencing was PBMCs.

The CDR3 DNA is TGTGCCAGCAGCCAAGATAGAATAGCGGGGGGTTCCGGTGATACGCAGTATTTT. Translating gives CASSQDRIAGGSGDTQYF. This chain links TRBV4-2 with TRBJ2-3; 10 bases line up with TRBD2. CDR1 LGHNA and CDR2 YNFKEQ come from the germline V gene. The CDR3 loop spans 18 amino acids. Trimming removed 0 bases from V and 6 bases from J; junction bases left unmatched: 12.